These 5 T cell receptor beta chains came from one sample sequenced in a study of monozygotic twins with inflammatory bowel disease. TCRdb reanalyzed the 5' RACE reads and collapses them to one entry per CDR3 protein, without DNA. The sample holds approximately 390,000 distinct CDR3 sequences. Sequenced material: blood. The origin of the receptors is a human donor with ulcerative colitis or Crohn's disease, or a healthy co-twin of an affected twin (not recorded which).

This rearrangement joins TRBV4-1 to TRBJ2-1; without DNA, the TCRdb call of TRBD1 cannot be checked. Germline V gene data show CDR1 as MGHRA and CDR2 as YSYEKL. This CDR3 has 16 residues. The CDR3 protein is CASSQEGPYSYNEQFF.

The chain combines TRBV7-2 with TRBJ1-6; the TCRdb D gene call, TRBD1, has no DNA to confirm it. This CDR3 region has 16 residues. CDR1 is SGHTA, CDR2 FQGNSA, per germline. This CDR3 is CASSLARDSYNSPLHF.

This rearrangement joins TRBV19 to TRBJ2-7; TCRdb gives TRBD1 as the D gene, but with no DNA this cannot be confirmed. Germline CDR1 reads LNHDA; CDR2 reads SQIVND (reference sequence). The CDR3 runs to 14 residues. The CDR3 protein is CASSIGRQGSKQYF.

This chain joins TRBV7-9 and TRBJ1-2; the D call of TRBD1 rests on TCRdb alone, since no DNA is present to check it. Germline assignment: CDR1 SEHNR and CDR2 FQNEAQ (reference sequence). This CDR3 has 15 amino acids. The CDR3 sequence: CASSSWAPRDNGYTF.

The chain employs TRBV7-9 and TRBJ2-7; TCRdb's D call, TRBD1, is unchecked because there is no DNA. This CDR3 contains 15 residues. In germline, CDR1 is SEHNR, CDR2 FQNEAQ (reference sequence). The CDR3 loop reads CASSRGQGLFNEQYF. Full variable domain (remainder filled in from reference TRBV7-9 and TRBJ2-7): DTGVSQNPRHKITKRGQNVTFRCDPISEHNRLYWYRQTLGQGPEFLTYFQNEAQLEKSRLLSDRFSAERPKGSFSTLEIQRTEQGDSAMYLCASSRGQGLFNEQYFGPGTRLTVT.